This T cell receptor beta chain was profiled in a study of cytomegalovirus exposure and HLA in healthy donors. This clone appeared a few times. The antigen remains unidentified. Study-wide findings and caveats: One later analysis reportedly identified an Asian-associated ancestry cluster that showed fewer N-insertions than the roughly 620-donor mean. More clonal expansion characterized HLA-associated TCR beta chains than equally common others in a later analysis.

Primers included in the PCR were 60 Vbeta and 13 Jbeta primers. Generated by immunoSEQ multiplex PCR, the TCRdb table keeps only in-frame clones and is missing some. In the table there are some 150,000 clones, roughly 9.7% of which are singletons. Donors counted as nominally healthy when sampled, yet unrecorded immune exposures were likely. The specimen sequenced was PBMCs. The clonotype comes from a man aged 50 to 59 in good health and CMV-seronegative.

DNA for the CDR3: TGTGCCAGCAGCACTAACGGGGGGATGAACACTGAAGCTTTCTTT. The encoded protein is CASSTNGGMNTEAFF. This rearrangement joins TRBV2 to TRBJ1-1, with D possibly being TRBD1 (5 bases). The CDR3 sequence is 15 residues long. The V end lost 6 bases, the J end lost 0 bases, and 14 bases lay between the germline ends. Germline CDR1 SNHLY, CDR2 FYNNEI.